These 21 T cell receptor beta chains were all obtained from the same sample, sequenced in a study of molecular identifiers for immune sequencing clone quantification. TCRdb ran MiXCR on the PCR reads and lists one entry per CDR3 protein. The sample has some 320,000 distinct CDR3 sequences, about 20% seen once. Input material: naive CD8+ T cells from blood, with Jurkat cell RNA spiked in. Described subset: FACS-sorted CD8+CD4-CCR7+CD45RA+ naive T cells. These receptors originate from a human donor in good health. Some libraries in this study had Jurkat cell RNA spiked in.

This clonotype was found many times. The genes are TRBV7-9 and TRBJ1-1; 8 bases are shared with TRBD1. V was clipped by 5 bases and J by 5 bases; unmatched bases: 10. The CDR3 has 15 residues. Germline V gene data show CDR1 as SEHNR and CDR2 as FQNEAQ (reference sequence). For the CDR3, the DNA is TGTGCCAGCAGCCCCCCGGACAGGGACGGTACTGAAGCTTTCTTT. This gives the protein CASSPPDRDGTEAFF.

A note on this clonotype: A single base separates this from a much larger clone, so it may be a read error. V and J are TRBV28 and TRBJ1-4; possibly TRBD1 for D (6 bases). Germline V gene data show CDR1 as MDHEN and CDR2 as SYDVKM. CDR3 size: 14 residues. Here the CDR3 reads CATLGGAHGEKLVF. The CDR3 coding sequence is TGTGCCACCCTGGGGGGGGCGCACGGTGAAAAACTGGTTTTT.

Worth noting for this clonotype: Possible read error: a much larger clone is one base away. The conserved phenylalanine or tryptophan normally closing the CDR3 is absent here, so this likely arose from a read error. DNA of the CDR3: TGTGCCAGCAGGAACCTCAGGGGGCGCCGCACAGATACGCAGTATTTA. Amino acids: CASRNLRGRRTDTQYL. The chain joins TRBV6-9 to TRBJ2-3; 8 bases agree with TRBD1. J gave up 1 base and V 6 bases, and 9 bases lay outside the gene matches. Looked up from germline, CDR1 is MNHGY and CDR2 is SVAAGI. This CDR3 has 16 amino acids.

The table lists this clonotype with many counts. This chain uses TRBV12-3 or TRBV12-4 with TRBJ2-2; 9 positions agree with TRBD2. Trimming removed 3 bases from V and 9 bases from J; junction bases left unmatched: 11. The CDR3 is made up of 16 amino acids. CDR3: CASSLSRGGAGWELFF. CDR3 sequence (DNA): TGTGCCAGCAGTTTGTCTCGCGGGGGGGCCGGTTGGGAGCTGTTTTTT.

About this clonotype itself: At one end, the junction sequence differs from germline, possibly due to a read error. The chain recombines TRBV4-2 with TRBJ2-2; tentative D call: TRBD2 (5 bases). This CDR3 has 14 residues. In germline, CDR1 is LGHNA, CDR2 YNFKEQ. The chain's CDR3 is CASSQGLLTGEPFF. The DNA of the CDR3 is TGTGCCAGCAGCCAAGGGTTACTTACCGGGGAGCCGTTTTTT.

This clonotype showed up many times. The chain employs TRBV25-1 and TRBJ2-3; 7 nucleotides line up with TRBD2. CDR1 is MGHDK and CDR2 is SYGVNS in the germline V gene. Trimming removed 2 bases from V and 0 bases from J; junction bases left unmatched: 2. The length of the CDR3 is 15 residues. The CDR3 nucleotides are TGTGCCAGCAGTGAAGGGAGGGGAAGCACAGATACGCAGTATTTT. Amino acids: CASSEGRGSTDTQYF.

As regards this clonotype: A much more abundant neighbour one base away suggests this may be a read error. This chain uses TRBV7-6 with TRBJ1-1, with a possible D match to TRBD1 (6 bases). This CDR3 contains 13 residues. Per germline, CDR1 SGHVS and CDR2 FNYEAQ. The CDR3: CASSQGGEMWALF. The DNA for the CDR3 is TGTGCCAGCAGCCAAGGGGGTGAGATGTGGGCTCTCTTT.

This clonotype occurred a few times. The CDR3 here is CASSFERGESGPSYNEQFF. CDR3 bases: TGTGCCAGCAGTTTTGAGCGGGGGGAGTCAGGGCCCTCATACAATGAGCAGTTCTTC. The chain carries TRBV12-3 or TRBV12-4 and TRBJ2-1; 9 bases fit TRBD2. The CDR3 runs to 19 residues. J gave up 4 bases and V 3 bases, and 16 bases lay outside the gene matches.

On this clonotype: An end of the junction does not agree with germline; a read error may underlie this. The genes are TRBV4-1 and TRBJ2-3; the D is unclear. This CDR3 has 12 amino acids. From germline, CDR1 is MGHRA and CDR2 YSYEKL. As DNA, the CDR3 is TGCGCCAGCAGCCAAGGTACAGATACGCAGTGTTTT. This translates into CASSQGTDTQCF.

At least ten counts were recorded for this clonotype. The chain recombines TRBV12-3 or TRBV12-4 with TRBJ2-7; 10 bases line up with TRBD1. The trim removed 5 bases at V and 5 bases at J, leaving 6 bases unmatched. The CDR3 covers 14 residues. The CDR3 region is CASSQSDRGNEQYF. CDR3 nucleotides: TGTGCCAGCAGTCAATCGGACAGGGGGAACGAGCAGTACTTC.

The sample holds many counts of this clonotype. The V call is TRBV4-3, the J call TRBJ1-5; no reliable D call. The CDR3 extends over 15 amino acids. V lost 1 base and J 1 base, leaving 8 bases between the germline ends. Germline CDR1 and CDR2: LGHNA and YSLEER. The CDR3 region has the DNA TGCGCCAGCAGCCAAGTAGCCTCAAGCAATCAGCCCCAGCATTTT. This sequence encodes CASSQVASSNQPQHF.

There are many counts of this clonotype. V usage is TRBV20-1 and J usage is TRBJ2-3, with TRBD2 identical over 11 bases. Germline lookup yields CDR1 DFQATT and CDR2 SNEGSKA (reference sequence). The J segment lost 6 bases and the V segment lost 4 bases, leaving 12 bases of the junction unmatched. The CDR3 loop spans 16 amino acids. CDR3 in amino acids: CSANGPSGRSPDTQYF. The CDR3 DNA sequence: TGCAGTGCTAACGGCCCTAGCGGGAGGTCCCCTGATACGCAGTATTTT.

The table lists this clonotype with many counts. The chain uses TRBV19 and TRBJ1-5; D is possibly TRBD1 (5 bases). Trimming cost V 5 bases and J 2 bases, with 13 bases left between them. The CDR3 totals 15 residues. The germline V gene encodes CDR1 LNHDA and CDR2 SQIVND (reference sequence). CDR3 in amino acids: CASSSYDSGNQPQHF. DNA of the CDR3: TGTGCCAGTAGTTCCTACGACAGTGGCAATCAGCCCCAGCATTTT.

This clonotype was recorded at least ten times. J is TRBJ2-7 and V is TRBV20-1; no firm D call. The V gene's germline CDR1 is DFQATT and CDR2 SNEGSKA (reference sequence). The V and J ends lost 0 bases and 3 bases respectively, with 6 bases between them. The CDR3 extends over 12 amino acids. The CDR3 loop is CSARDHSYEQYF. Here the CDR3 DNA reads TGCAGTGCTAGAGATCACAGCTACGAGCAGTACTTC.

V and J are TRBV28 and TRBJ1-1; a possible D gene is TRBD1 (5 bases). The CDR3 sequence is 15 residues long. Germline-derived CDR1 and CDR2 are MDHEN and SYDVKM. Trimming removed 2 bases at V and 1 base at J, with 11 bases between. The CDR3 loop is CASSLQYGANTEAFF. DNA for the CDR3: TGTGCCAGCAGTTTACAGTACGGGGCGAACACTGAAGCTTTCTTT.

The chain uses TRBV30 and TRBJ2-5; D is perhaps TRBD1 or TRBD2 (6 bases each). The CDR3 contains 13 residues. V lost 3 bases, J lost 5 bases, and 13 bases lay in between. The germline V gene has CDR1 GTSNPN and CDR2 SVGIG (reference sequence). The CDR3 nucleotides are TGTGCCTGGAGGGAGGGGGTTCAGGAGACCCAGTACTTC. Its protein product is CAWREGVQETQYF.

This clonotype was seen just once. The junction departs from germline at one end; a sequencing error may be responsible. The V call is TRBV28, the J call TRBJ2-2; the D gene is possibly TRBD2 (5 bases). Germline V lookup: CDR1 MDHEN, CDR2 SYDVKM. The CDR3 runs 16 residues. The DNA for the CDR3 is TGTGCCAGCACCCTCCCTAGAGCGATCAACACCGGGAAGCTGTTTTTT. The encoded protein is CASTLPRAINTGKLFF.

This clonotype was counted at least ten times. V and J are TRBV12-3 or TRBV12-4 and TRBJ1-1; 7 nucleotides align to TRBD1. CDR3 length equals 14 residues. Losses at the gene ends were 6 bases for V and 7 bases for J; bases not matched to a gene: 11. For the CDR3, the DNA is TGTGCCAGCAGCCCCACCGGGACAGATAATGAAGCTTTCTTT. It codes for CASSPTGTDNEAFF.

This clonotype came up a few times. The rearrangement uses TRBV3-2 and TRBJ2-5. TRBV3-2 is designated a pseudogene. This CDR3 region has 15 residues. CDR3 in amino acids: CASSQDELKQETQYF. The DNA for the CDR3 is TGTGCCAGCAGCCAAGATGAGTTAAAGCAAGAGACCCAGTACTTC.

This clonotype has at least ten counts. The V call is TRBV15, the J call TRBJ1-2; D gene uncertain. The CDR3 has 15 amino acids. Germline CDR1 is LNHNV and CDR2 is YYDKDF (reference sequence). Trimming took 0 bases from V and 8 from J, leaving 16 bases between them. The CDR3 bases are TGTGCCACCAGCAGAGATAAGGGTTCCCCGTGGGGCTACACCTTC. Translating it yields CATSRDKGSPWGYTF.

In its sample, this clonotype was seen once. It may be a read error: a sequence one base away is much more abundant. J is TRBJ1-1 and V is TRBV29-1; D call uncertain. The germline V gene encodes CDR1 SQVTM and CDR2 ANQGSEA. This CDR3 contains 12 residues. The CDR3: CSIWRATNEALF. CDR3 nucleotides: TGCAGCATCTGGCGGGCCACCAATGAAGCTCTCTTT.